One and the same sample provided the 25 T cell receptor beta chains below, sequenced in a study of blood T cells in healthy people across ages. It was with a sample-barcoded 5' primer and a J-beta primer mix that a second PCR of roughly 7 to 12 cycles was run. TCRdb re-called the 5' RACE reads with MiXCR, one entry per CDR3 protein. This table holds around 870,000 distinct CDR3 sequences, more than 25% found once. Sequenced material: blood. Every receptor here comes from a woman aged 80 or over in good health.

The table lists this clonotype with many counts. The rearrangement uses TRBV7-6 and TRBJ1-2; perhaps TRBD1 as D (6 bases). The CDR3 length is 12 residues. Germline lookup yields CDR1 SGHVS and CDR2 FNYEAQ. V lost 9 bases and J 2 bases, leaving 10 bases between the germline ends. CDR3 protein: CASGQFNYGYTF. The CDR3 nucleotides read TGTGCCAGTGGACAGTTCAACTATGGCTACACCTTC.

Notes on this clonotype: A read error may be the cause here, since a much bigger clone is one base away. The chain has TRBV7-2 and TRBJ2-7, with TRBD2 matching 11 bases. V shed 5 bases and J 10 bases; nucleotides not matched to a gene: 10. Germline V gives CDR1 SGHTA, CDR2 FQGNSA. CDR3 length: 14 residues. The CDR3 is CASSRSGGGEIQYF. CDR3 DNA sequence: TGTGCCAGCAGCCGTAGCGGGGGGGGGGAGATCCAGTACTTC.

This clonotype was seen a handful of times. The chain employs TRBV27 and TRBJ1-2, with D maybe TRBD1 (6 bases). The CDR3 has 15 residues. Germline lookup yields CDR1 MNHEY and CDR2 SMNVEV (reference sequence). The V end lost 7 bases, the J end lost 3 bases, and 18 bases lay between the germline ends. The CDR3 DNA reads TGTGCCAGCACCATAACTCGGACAGTTCACTATGGCTACACCTTC. Translating it yields CASTITRTVHYGYTF.

The genes are TRBV7-2 and TRBJ2-6; a possible D gene is TRBD1 (5 bases). V gave up 6 bases and J gave up 0 bases, with 27 bases separating them. Per the germline V gene, CDR1 is SGHTA and CDR2 is FQGNSA. This CDR3 comprises 21 residues. The CDR3 region is CASRRKFERQIPSSGANVLTF. CDR3 nucleotide sequence: TGTGCCAGCAGACGGAAATTCGAGAGACAGATTCCTAGCTCTGGGGCCAACGTCCTGACTTTC.

The table lists this clonotype with many counts. The chain uses TRBV6-2 or TRBV6-3 and TRBJ1-4, with TRBD1 identical over 9 bases. The length of the CDR3 is 13 residues. Germline lookup yields CDR1 MNHEY and CDR2 SVGEGT. Losses at the gene ends were 9 bases for V and 5 bases for J; bases not matched to a gene: 4. The CDR3 nucleotides read TGTGCCAGACCGACAGGGGGAAATGAAAAACTGTTTTTT. Its protein product is CARPTGGNEKLFF.

This chain uses TRBV7-2 with TRBJ2-7, with no clear D. Germline lookup yields CDR1 SGHTA and CDR2 FQGNSA. The CDR3 covers 14 residues. Deletions cut 1 base from V and 7 bases from J, with 14 bases between. In DNA form, the CDR3 reads TGTGCCAGCAGCTTAGAGTTTAGCTGGAATGAGCAGTACTTC. Translated, it gives CASSLEFSWNEQYF.

In regard to this clonotype: One end of the junction does not line up with germline, which may come from a read error. V gene TRBV19 combines with J gene TRBJ1-6, with unresolved D. Germline CDR1 LNHDA, CDR2 SQIVND (reference sequence). The CDR3 is made up of 14 amino acids. The CDR3 reads CASSMQVINSPLHF. CDR3 coding DNA: TGTGCCAGTAGTATGCAGGTGATCAATTCGCCCCTCCACTTT. The full variable domain, rest sourced from reference TRBV19 and TRBJ1-6, is DGGITQSPKYLFRKEGQNVTLSCEQNLNHDAMYWYRQDPGQGLRLIYYSQIVNDFQKGDIAEGYSVSREKKESFPLTVTSAQKNPTAFYLCASSMQVINSPLHFGNGTRLTVT.

In its sample, this clonotype was seen many times. The chain links TRBV3-1 to TRBJ2-7; D gene uncertain. The CDR3 is 15 amino acids. V lost 1 base and J lost 7, with 17 bases in between. Germline lookup yields CDR1 LGHDT and CDR2 YNNKEL (reference sequence). CDR3 amino acids: CASSQVLTTLGEQYF. CDR3 DNA: TGTGCCAGCAGCCAAGTCCTTACCACCTTGGGGGAGCAGTACTTC.

With regard to this clonotype: A much larger clonotype is one base distant, so this may be a read error. The rearrangement uses TRBV5-1 and TRBJ2-5, with TRBD2 identical over 7 bases. Germline CDR1 SGHRS, CDR2 YFSETQ. V shed 0 bases and J 4 bases; nucleotides not matched to a gene: 9. This CDR3 has 16 residues. As DNA, the CDR3 is TGCGCCAGCAGCTTGGGAGGGCCTGGCGGGGGAGAGACCCAGTACTTC. Amino acids: CASSLGGPGGGETQYF. Using reference TRBV5-1 and TRBJ2-5 for the parts outside the CDR3, the full variable domain is KAGVTQTPRYLIKTRGQQVTLSCSPISGHRSVSWYQQTPGQGLQFLFEYFSETQRNKGNFPGRFSGRQFSNSRSEMNVSTLELGDSALYLCASSLGGPGGGETQYFGPGTRLLVL.

Of note for this clonotype: A clone one base away is much larger, so this may be a read error. The rearrangement joins TRBV12-3 or TRBV12-4 to TRBJ1-1, with a weak D call TRBD1 (5 bases). The ends were cut back, 5 bases at V and 3 bases at J, with 16 bases in the middle. This CDR3 has 15 amino acids. CDR3 DNA sequence: TGTGCCAGCAGTCCCGGGGCAGGGTCGTACACTGAAGCTTTCTTT. Translating gives CASSPGAGSYTEAFF.

The chain uses TRBV30 and TRBJ1-5; tentative D call: TRBD1 (5 bases). With 0 bases removed from V and 4 bases from J, the gap between germline ends came to 7 bases. Germline lookup yields CDR1 GTSNPN and CDR2 SVGIG (reference sequence). The CDR3 runs 13 residues. CDR3 protein: CAWSVDRNQPQHF. The CDR3 DNA reads TGTGCCTGGAGTGTTGACAGAAATCAGCCCCAGCATTTT.

This clonotype was recorded at least ten times. The chain joins TRBV20-1 to TRBJ2-3; TRBD1 might be the D (5 bases). V gave up 0 bases and J gave up 8 bases, with 12 bases separating them. CDR1 is DFQATT, CDR2 SNEGSKA, per germline (reference sequence). The CDR3 consists of 13 residues. In DNA form, the CDR3 reads TGCAGTGCTAGAGATCACAGGTTCCCTACGCAGTATTTT. As protein: CSARDHRFPTQYF.

This clonotype was found a few times. The germline gene is not matched at one end of the junction; a read error may be the cause. The chain joins TRBV5-1 to TRBJ2-5; D ambiguous. From germline, CDR1 is SGHRS and CDR2 YFSETQ. The CDR3 totals 14 residues. CDR3 DNA sequence: TGCGCCAGCGGCTTGCACACAACGAAAGAGACCCAGTACTTC. Translation: CASGLHTTKETQYF.

This clonotype was seen many times. The chain is built from TRBV6-6 and TRBJ2-1; D not certain. The V gene lost 4 bases and the J gene lost 3 bases, with 10 bases spanning the gap. This CDR3 comprises 14 residues. The germline V gene has CDR1 MNHNY and CDR2 SVGAGI (reference sequence). The CDR3 DNA reads TGTGCCAGCAGTTTCAGAACCGGCTACAATGAGCAGTTCTTC. Its translation: CASSFRTGYNEQFF.

Only a few counts were recorded for this clonotype. The chain employs TRBV7-6 and TRBJ2-3; TRBD2 agrees at 9 bases. Germline trimming cut 0 bases from V and 3 bases from J; bases unmatched to any gene: 4. The CDR3 spans 16 residues. The germline V gene encodes CDR1 SGHVS and CDR2 FNYEAQ. CDR3 residues: CASSLARLAVTDTQYF. The CDR3 nucleotides read TGTGCCAGCAGCTTAGCCCGACTAGCGGTGACAGATACGCAGTATTTT.

The chain recombines TRBV9 with TRBJ2-1; D is ambiguous. Germline loops: CDR1 SGDLS, CDR2 YYNGEE. This CDR3 comprises 15 residues. V was clipped by 4 bases and J by 6 bases, with 17 bases between them. The CDR3 reads CASSLGVVLGNEQFF. The CDR3, as DNA: TGTGCCAGCAGCCTAGGAGTGGTTCTTGGCAATGAGCAGTTCTTC. The entire variable domain, with the rest obtained from reference TRBV9 and TRBJ2-1, is as follows: DSGVTQTPKHLITATGQRVTLRCSPRSGDLSVYWYQQSLDQGLQFLIQYYNGEERAKGNILERFSAQQFPDLHSELNLSSLELGDSALYFCASSLGVVLGNEQFFGPGTRLTVL.

Worth noting for this clonotype: A read error may explain this, as a much larger clone is one base away. The rearrangement uses TRBV20-1 and TRBJ2-5; 8 bases are shared with TRBD2. Per the germline V gene, CDR1 is DFQATT and CDR2 is SNEGSKA (reference sequence). This CDR3 contains 11 residues. Here the CDR3 DNA reads TGCAGCGGGGGGGCCCAAAATGAGCAGTACTTC. Its protein is CSGGAQNEQYF.

The J gene is TRBJ1-1, the V gene TRBV21-1. TRBV21-1 is annotated as a pseudogene. This CDR3 has 18 residues. CDR3 DNA: TGTGCCAGCAGCAAAGGGGGAGGGGACGCAAAGCGGGACACTGAAGCTTTCTTT. This gives the protein CASSKGGGDAKRDTEAFF.

Notes on this clonotype: One end of the junction does not line up with germline, which may come from a read error. The CDR3 DNA reads TGCACCAGCAGCTTGATTCCGGGGATGAACACTGAAGCTTTCTTT. Translated: CTSSLIPGMNTEAFF. This sequence joins TRBV5-1 and TRBJ1-1; D uncertain. This CDR3 is 15 amino acids long. Per germline, CDR1 SGHRS and CDR2 YFSETQ.

Turning to this clonotype: Mismatch with germline at one junction end may stem from a read error. The chain recombines TRBV6-5 with TRBJ2-2, with D tentatively TRBD1 or TRBD2 (6 bases each). The CDR3 has 18 residues. CDR1 is MNHEY, CDR2 SVGAGI, per germline. Here the CDR3 DNA reads TGTGCCAGCAGTTACTCACGCGGAGGGGGGCCAAACACCGGGGAGCGGTTTTTT. Translating it yields CASSYSRGGGPNTGERFF.

This clonotype was seen ten or more times. A much larger clone differs from this one at a single base, so this may be a read error. The genes are TRBV7-2 and TRBJ2-1, with D hard to call. The last part of the DNA fits TRBJ2-7 better; the J call may be wrong. Germline V gene lookup returns CDR1 SGHTA and CDR2 FQGNSA. The CDR3 consists of 11 residues. The CDR3 reads CASSPYNEQYF. The CDR3 bases are TGTGCCAGCAGTCCGTACAATGAGCAGTACTTC.

This clonotype showed up many times. This chain links TRBV4-1 with TRBJ2-5; D is unresolved. Germline CDR1 and CDR2: MGHRA and YSYEKL. The CDR3 loop spans 14 amino acids. Trimming left V 1 base short and J 2 bases short, with 8 bases between. CDR3 nucleotide sequence: TGCGCCAGCAGCCAAGGTGGCGTACAAGAGACCCAGTACTTC. It yields the protein CASSQGGVQETQYF.

This clonotype has just a few counts. This rearrangement joins TRBV18 to TRBJ1-1; D call uncertain. Trimming took off 5 bases at V and 6 bases at J, with 13 bases between the two ends. Germline assignment: CDR1 KGHSH and CDR2 LQKENI. CDR3 length: 13 residues. The CDR3 protein is CASSETGRAEAFF. For the CDR3, the DNA is TGTGCCAGCTCAGAGACGGGGAGGGCTGAAGCTTTCTTT.

This rearrangement joins TRBV12-3 or TRBV12-4 to TRBJ2-1; 7 bases are shared with TRBD2. The CDR3 covers 14 residues. V was clipped by 3 bases and J by 13 bases; unmatched bases: 12. This CDR3 is CASSFNGGRETQFF. CDR3 sequence (DNA): TGTGCCAGCAGTTTTAACGGGGGGAGGGAGACCCAGTTCTTC.

This clonotype has a count of ten or more. The chain has TRBV4-1 and TRBJ2-5; 12 bases line up with TRBD2. J lost 1 base, V lost 5 bases, and 5 bases had no gene match. The CDR3 loop spans 16 amino acids. Germline V gives CDR1 MGHRA, CDR2 YSYEKL. In DNA form, the CDR3 reads TGCGCCAGCAGCATTCGGACTAGCGGGGCCCAAGAGACCCAGTACTTC. Its translation: CASSIRTSGAQETQYF.